Sample share makes the clone carrying this T cell receptor beta chain large. TRBV12-4/TRBJ1-2 clonotypes were amplified with adaptor-ligated barcode primers. TCRdb redid the calling of the multiplex PCR reads with MiXCR, one entry per CDR3 protein. The sample carries 80 to 110 distinct CDR3 sequences, about 5.7% recorded once. Deletions cut 6 bases from V and 5 bases from J, with 10 bases between. This CDR3 comprises 12 residues. The sorted Tregs were CD4+CD25+CD127-/low cells. The chain links TRBV12-3 or TRBV12-4 to TRBJ1-2; D remains ambiguous. The sequence was collected from a female donor with breast cancer. The source material was tumor-infiltrating Tregs sorted from the breast tumor. This CDR3 reads CASREREYGYTF. The CDR3 DNA reads as TGTGCCAGCAGGGAGCGGGAATATGGCTACACCTTC.